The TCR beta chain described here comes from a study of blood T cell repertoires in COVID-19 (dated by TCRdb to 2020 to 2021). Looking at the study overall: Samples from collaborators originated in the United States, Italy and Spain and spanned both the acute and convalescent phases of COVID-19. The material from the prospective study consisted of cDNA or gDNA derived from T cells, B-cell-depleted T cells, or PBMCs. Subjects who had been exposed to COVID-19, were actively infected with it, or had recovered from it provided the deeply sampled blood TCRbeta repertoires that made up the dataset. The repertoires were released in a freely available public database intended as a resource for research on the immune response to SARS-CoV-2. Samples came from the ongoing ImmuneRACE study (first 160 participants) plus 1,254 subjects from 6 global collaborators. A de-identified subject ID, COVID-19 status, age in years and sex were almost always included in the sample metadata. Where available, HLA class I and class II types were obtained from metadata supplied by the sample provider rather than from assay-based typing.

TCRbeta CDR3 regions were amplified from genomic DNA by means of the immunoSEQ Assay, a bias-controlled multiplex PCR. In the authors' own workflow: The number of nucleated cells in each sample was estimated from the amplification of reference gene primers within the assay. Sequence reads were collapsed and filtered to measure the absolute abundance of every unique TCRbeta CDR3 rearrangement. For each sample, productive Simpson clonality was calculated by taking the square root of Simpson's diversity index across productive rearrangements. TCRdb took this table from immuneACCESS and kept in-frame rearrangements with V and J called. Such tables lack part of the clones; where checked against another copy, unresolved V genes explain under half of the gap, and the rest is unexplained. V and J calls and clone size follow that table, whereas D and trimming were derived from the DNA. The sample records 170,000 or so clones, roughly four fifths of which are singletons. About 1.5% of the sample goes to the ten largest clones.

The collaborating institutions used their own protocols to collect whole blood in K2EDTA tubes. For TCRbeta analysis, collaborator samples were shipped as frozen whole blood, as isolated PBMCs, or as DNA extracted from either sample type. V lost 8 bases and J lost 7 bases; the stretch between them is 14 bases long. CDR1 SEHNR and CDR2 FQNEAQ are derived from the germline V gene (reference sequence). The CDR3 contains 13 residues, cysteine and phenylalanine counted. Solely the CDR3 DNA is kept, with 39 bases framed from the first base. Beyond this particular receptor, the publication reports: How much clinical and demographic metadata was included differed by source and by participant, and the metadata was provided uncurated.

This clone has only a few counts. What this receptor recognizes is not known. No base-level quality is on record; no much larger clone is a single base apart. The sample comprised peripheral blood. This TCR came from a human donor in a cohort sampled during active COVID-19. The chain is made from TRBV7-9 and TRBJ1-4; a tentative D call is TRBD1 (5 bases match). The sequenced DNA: TGTGCCAGCTCCCCTCGGACATCTGAAAAACTGTTTTTT. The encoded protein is CASSPRTSEKLFF. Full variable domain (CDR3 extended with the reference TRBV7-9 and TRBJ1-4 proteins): DTGVSQNPRHKITKRGQNVTFRCDPISEHNRLYWYRQTLGQGPEFLTYFQNEAQLEKSRLLSDRFSAERPKGSFSTLEIQRTEQGDSAMYLCASSPRTSEKLFFGSGTQLSVL.